The 30 T cell receptor beta chains below come from one sample, sequenced in a study of blood T cells in healthy people across ages. Combining a sample-barcoded 5' primer with a J-beta primer mix, a second PCR ran for roughly 7 to 11 cycles. TCRdb analysed the 5' RACE reads with MiXCR anew, one entry per CDR3 protein. This table has around 1,000,000 distinct CDR3 sequences, roughly a quarter appearing once. The same data also went into a second study, on T cells of mothers and their children.

Sequences were obtained from blood. The receptors were sampled from a girl aged 2 to 9 in good health.

This clonotype was counted ten times or more. J is TRBJ2-7 and V is TRBV5-1, with 8 positions matching TRBD1. There are 13 residues in the CDR3. V dropped 4 bases and J dropped 4; count of bases not matched to a gene: 4. Germline assignment: CDR1 SGHRS and CDR2 YFSETQ. CDR3 residues: CASSPDRAYEQYF. In DNA, the CDR3 is TGCGCCAGCAGCCCGGACAGGGCTTACGAGCAGTACTTC. Complete variable domain (other parts from reference TRBV5-1 and TRBJ2-7): KAGVTQTPRYLIKTRGQQVTLSCSPISGHRSVSWYQQTPGQGLQFLFEYFSETQRNKGNFPGRFSGRQFSNSRSEMNVSTLELGDSALYLCASSPDRAYEQYFGPGTRLTVT.

This clonotype was seen only a few times. The genes are TRBV28 and TRBJ2-5, with TRBD2 identical over 9 bases. With 4 bases clipped from V and 5 bases from J, the junction kept 11 bases outside the gene matches. The CDR3 spans 16 residues. Germline-derived CDR1 and CDR2 are MDHEN and SYDVKM. The CDR3 nucleotides are TGTGCCAGCAGTTCCCCCGGGCTAGCGGGACTTGAGACCCAGTACTTC. This sequence encodes CASSSPGLAGLETQYF.

The genes are TRBV7-9 and TRBJ2-3, with 14 bases aligning to TRBD2. Per germline, CDR1 SEHNR and CDR2 FQNEAQ (reference sequence). CDR3 size: 15 residues. Trimming removed 5 bases from V and 11 bases from J; junction bases left unmatched: 9. CDR3 in DNA: TGTGCCAGCAGCCCGCCGGGACTAGCGGGAGAGGAGCAGTATTTT. Its translation is CASSPPGLAGEEQYF. The variable domain in full, with the rest retrieved from reference TRBV7-9 and TRBJ2-3, is DTGVSQNPRHKITKRGQNVTFRCDPISEHNRLYWYRQTLGQGPEFLTYFQNEAQLEKSRLLSDRFSAERPKGSFSTLEIQRTEQGDSAMYLCASSPPGLAGEEQYFGPGTRLTVL.

This rearrangement joins TRBV7-9 to TRBJ2-7; D gene uncertain. CDR1 is SEHNR, CDR2 FQNEAQ, per germline (reference sequence). CDR3 size: 15 residues. The V and J ends lost 1 base and 4 bases respectively, with 14 bases between them. The CDR3 loop is CASSLGVSPGYEQYF. CDR3 sequence (DNA): TGTGCCAGCAGCTTAGGGGTGTCCCCCGGGTACGAGCAGTACTTC.

J is TRBJ2-7 and V is TRBV7-2; TRBD1 matches at 9 bases. The CDR3 totals 15 residues. V was pared by 1 base and J by 5 bases, with 6 bases of the junction left unmatched. CDR1 and CDR2 (germline): SGHTA, FQGNSA. CDR3 nucleotide sequence: TGTGCCAGCAGCTTAGTAGGGACAGGGTCCCACGAGCAGTACTTC. Encoded protein: CASSLVGTGSHEQYF. The variable domain in full, with the rest retrieved from reference TRBV7-2 and TRBJ2-7, is GAGVSQSPSNKVTEKGKDVELRCDPISGHTALYWYRQSLGQGLEFLIYFQGNSAPDKSGLPSDRFSAERTGGSVSTLTIQRTQQEDSAVYLCASSLVGTGSHEQYFGPGTRLTVT.

The V gene is TRBV9, the J gene TRBJ1-4; tentative D call: TRBD1 (6 bases). V gave up 0 bases and J gave up 7 bases, with 10 bases separating them. CDR1 is SGDLS and CDR2 is YYNGEE in the germline V gene. This CDR3 comprises 14 residues. CDR3 DNA: TGTGCCAGCAGCGTAGCAGGGGCTGGTGAAAAACTGTTTTTT. This gives the protein CASSVAGAGEKLFF.

This clonotype was seen only a few times. The chain recombines TRBV5-1 with TRBJ1-6; no clear D. The germline V gene has CDR1 SGHRS and CDR2 YFSETQ. The CDR3 extends over 14 amino acids. With 5 bases removed from V and 4 bases from J, the gap between germline ends came to 10 bases. The CDR3 DNA sequence: TGCGCCAGCAGTTTTGACGGTTATAATTCACCCCTCCACTTT. This sequence encodes CASSFDGYNSPLHF.

This chain uses TRBV7-9 with TRBJ2-5; D not certain. With the DNA end fitting TRBJ2-1 better, the J assignment may be wrong. This CDR3 has 15 residues. CDR1 SEHNR and CDR2 FQNEAQ come from the germline V gene (reference sequence). CDR3 nucleotides: TGTGCCAGCAGCTCCCTAGTCCCTTACAGCGATGAGCAGTTCTTC. Translating gives CASSSLVPYSDEQFF.

The chain recombines TRBV5-5 with TRBJ1-2; D unclear. The length of the CDR3 is 14 residues. Looked up from germline, CDR1 is SGHKS and CDR2 is YYEKEE (reference sequence). The germline V and J ends were trimmed by 1 base and 2 bases, with 9 bases remaining between them. The CDR3 sequence: CASSLQPENYGYTF. In DNA form, the CDR3 reads TGTGCCAGCAGCTTGCAACCAGAGAACTATGGCTACACCTTC.

V gene TRBV7-3 combines with J gene TRBJ2-2; 9 bases align to TRBD1. Germline V gene lookup returns CDR1 SGHTA and CDR2 FQGTGA. The trim removed 8 bases at V and 5 bases at J, leaving 9 bases unmatched. The CDR3 sequence is 15 residues long. The CDR3 sequence: CASGPGTGITGELFF. The CDR3, as DNA: TGTGCCAGCGGACCCGGGACAGGGATAACCGGGGAGCTGTTTTTT.

J is TRBJ2-1 and V is TRBV29-1, with 7 bases aligning to TRBD1. V gave up 1 base and J gave up 2 bases; unmatched junction bases: 5. The CDR3 sequence is 15 residues long. From germline, CDR1 is SQVTM and CDR2 ANQGSEA. The CDR3 bases are TGCAGCGTTGAAGGGGGGACAGAAACCTACAATGAGCAGTTCTTC. Encoded protein: CSVEGGTETYNEQFF.

This clonotype was counted only a few times. The CDR3 DNA follows: TGCGCCAGTTCCCGATGGCCAAATACGGGACAGGGGGCGGTAAACATTCAGTACTTC. Translation: CASSRWPNTGQGAVNIQYF. The chain combines TRBV5-1 with TRBJ2-4, with 12 positions matching TRBD1. J lost 6 bases, V lost 8 bases, and 21 bases had no gene match. CDR1 SGHRS and CDR2 YFSETQ come from the germline V gene. CDR3 length: 19 residues.

The chain has TRBV29-1 and TRBJ1-2, with a weak D call TRBD1 (6 bases). Looked up from germline, CDR1 is SQVTM and CDR2 is ANQGSEA. Trimming removed 6 bases at V and 4 bases at J, with 15 bases between. CDR3 size: 13 residues. The CDR3 region is CSVGRGDGYGYTF. In nucleotides, the CDR3 is TGCAGCGTCGGCAGGGGTGACGGCTATGGCTACACCTTC.

The V and J genes are TRBV5-1 and TRBJ2-2; no firm D call. The CDR3 runs 12 residues. V lost 2 bases and J lost 9, with 8 bases in between. Germline V gives CDR1 SGHRS, CDR2 YFSETQ. Here the CDR3 reads CASSFAGWELFF. As DNA, the CDR3 is TGCGCCAGCAGCTTCGCTGGGTGGGAGCTGTTTTTT.

In regard to this clonotype: A read error may account for a junction end that differs from germline. The rearrangement uses TRBV7-8 and TRBJ1-2, with a weak D call TRBD1 (6 bases). Germline V gene sequence: CDR1 SGHVS, CDR2 FQNEAQ. The CDR3 is 16 amino acids. CDR3 sequence reads: CASSPPGVGTNYSYTF. Here the CDR3 DNA reads TGTGCCAGCAGCCCACCAGGGGTAGGGACTAACTATAGCTACACCTTC.

The chain couples TRBV6-5 to TRBJ2-3; 7 positions match TRBD1. V trimming: 4 bases; J trimming: 1 base; junction bases outside the gene matches: 11. The CDR3 consists of 17 residues. The germline gives CDR1 MNHEY, CDR2 SVGAGI. The CDR3 reads CASSLRQGKHGTDTQYF. The CDR3 DNA reads as TGTGCCAGCAGTTTACGACAGGGCAAACACGGCACAGATACGCAGTATTTT.

The J gene is TRBJ2-3, the V gene TRBV4-1; 10 nucleotides agree with TRBD2. The junction had 9 bases not matched to a gene; V was cut back by 0 bases and J by 3 bases. This CDR3 has 18 residues. Germline V gene sequence: CDR1 MGHRA, CDR2 YSYEKL. The CDR3 loop is CASSQEPPAGGFTDTQYF. The CDR3, as DNA: TGCGCCAGCAGCCAAGAGCCCCCAGCGGGAGGGTTTACAGATACGCAGTATTTT.

This clonotype was seen a handful of times. This chain connects TRBV12-3 or TRBV12-4 to TRBJ1-1; D is undetermined. The ends were cut back, 3 bases at V and 1 base at J, with 6 bases in the middle. The CDR3 runs 13 residues. CDR3 in amino acids: CASSFLPNTEAFF. CDR3 in DNA: TGTGCCAGCAGTTTTCTCCCGAACACTGAAGCTTTCTTT.

This clonotype was observed a few times. V usage is TRBV27 and J usage is TRBJ2-7; 9 bases match TRBD1. Germline trimming cut 6 bases from V and 4 bases from J; bases unmatched to any gene: 7. Germline V CDR1 and CDR2: MNHEY, SMNVEV (reference sequence). This CDR3 is 14 amino acids long. The CDR3: CASSLTGTGYEQYF. The CDR3 nucleotides are TGTGCCAGCAGCCTCACCGGGACAGGGTACGAGCAGTACTTC.

The chain is built from TRBV7-9 and TRBJ1-2; D is perhaps TRBD1 (5 bases). Germline V gene sequence: CDR1 SEHNR, CDR2 FQNEAQ (reference sequence). V was cut by 4 bases and J by 10 bases, with 16 bases left in between. The CDR3 is made up of 13 amino acids. The DNA of the CDR3 is TGTGCCAGCAGCTCGACTGCGGGGGATAACTACACCTTC. Its translation: CASSSTAGDNYTF. Together with reference TRBV7-9 and TRBJ1-2, the CDR3 gives the full variable domain: DTGVSQNPRHKITKRGQNVTFRCDPISEHNRLYWYRQTLGQGPEFLTYFQNEAQLEKSRLLSDRFSAERPKGSFSTLEIQRTEQGDSAMYLCASSSTAGDNYTFGSGTRLTVV.

The chain joins TRBV27 to TRBJ1-2, with D perhaps matching TRBD1 (5 bases). Trimming pared 8 bases from V and 6 bases from J, leaving 16 bases between. The CDR3 contains 13 residues. Per the germline V gene, CDR1 is MNHEY and CDR2 is SMNVEV (reference sequence). The CDR3 sequence is CASGLSWGDGYTF. The CDR3 DNA follows: TGTGCCAGCGGTCTAAGTTGGGGGGATGGCTACACCTTC.

The V and J genes are TRBV12-3 or TRBV12-4 and TRBJ1-1, with D tentatively TRBD1 (6 bases). This CDR3 comprises 16 residues. V shed 5 bases and J shed 2 bases, with 18 bases lying between them. The CDR3 sequence is CASSPLGTPTNTEAFF. The CDR3 nucleotides are TGTGCCAGCAGTCCCCTCGGGACACCTACTAACACTGAAGCTTTCTTT.

The chain employs TRBV27 and TRBJ2-7; tentatively, D is TRBD2 (6 bases). The CDR3 totals 14 residues. CDR1 and CDR2 from the germline V gene are MNHEY and SMNVEV (reference sequence). Deletions cut 6 bases from V and 12 bases from J, with 24 bases between. CDR3 sequence (DNA): TGTGCCAGCAGGCCCACGGGGGACGGTCTTCGGGGGTACTTC. Encoded protein: CASRPTGDGLRGYF.

The chain has TRBV12-3 or TRBV12-4 and TRBJ1-5; no firm D call. The CDR3 is 15 amino acids. V lost 6 bases, J lost 0 bases, and 12 bases lay in between. The CDR3 nucleotides read TGTGCCAGCAGCCCCGGTGATAATAGCAATCAGCCCCAGCATTTT. It specifies CASSPGDNSNQPQHF.

This clonotype was seen a few times. This chain uses TRBV25-1 with TRBJ2-5; 7 positions agree with TRBD2. The end of the DNA is better explained by TRBJ2-1, so the J call may be wrong. Germline V gene lookup returns CDR1 MGHDK and CDR2 SYGVNS. The CDR3 runs to 16 residues. As DNA, the CDR3 is TGTGCCAGCAGTGTGCCCCTAGCGGCCTCTTTTGGTGAGCAGTTCTTC. This translates into CASSVPLAASFGEQFF.

The table lists this clonotype with a few counts. The chain recombines TRBV11-2 with TRBJ2-5; D might be TRBD1 or TRBD2, each matching 5 bases. The germline V and J ends were trimmed by 5 bases and 8 bases, with 21 bases remaining between them. The CDR3 length is 15 residues. Germline assignment: CDR1 SGHAT and CDR2 FQNNGV. The CDR3 is CASSPGEGSRDTQYF. Written as DNA, the CDR3 is TGTGCCAGCAGCCCCGGCGAGGGGTCAAGAGATACCCAGTACTTC.

The gene calls are TRBV29-1 and TRBJ2-5; D not resolved. With the DNA end fitting TRBJ2-1 better, the J assignment may be wrong. The CDR3 covers 10 residues. Germline V CDR1 and CDR2: SQVTM, ANQGSEA. CDR3 protein: CSAESYEQFF. The DNA for the CDR3 is TGCAGCGCCGAGAGTTATGAGCAGTTCTTC.

CDR3 DNA: TGTGCCATCAGTGAAAGCTTGAGTATAGGGCGAGAAAAACTGTTTTTT. Residues: CAISESLSIGREKLFF. The genes are TRBV10-3 and TRBJ1-4; D unresolved. In germline, CDR1 is ENHRY, CDR2 SYGVKD. There are 16 residues in the CDR3. Trimming removed 3 bases from V and 8 bases from J, with 19 bases in between.

The rearrangement links TRBV12-3 or TRBV12-4 to TRBJ2-1; 7 bases map to TRBD1. V lost 6 bases, J lost 7 bases, and 9 bases stayed unmatched. The CDR3 sequence is 14 residues long. DNA of the CDR3: TGTGCCAGCAGCCACATCCTGACAGGGAATGAGCAGTTCTTC. This gives the protein CASSHILTGNEQFF.

The V call is TRBV9, the J call TRBJ2-3; D uncertain. CDR1 SGDLS and CDR2 YYNGEE come from the germline V gene. The CDR3 totals 13 residues. V gave up 3 bases and J gave up 3 bases, with 8 bases separating them. The CDR3 is CASSGHPTDTQYF. CDR3 DNA sequence: TGTGCCAGCAGCGGGCACCCAACAGATACGCAGTATTTT.